These T cell receptor beta chains were read from a single sample in a study of vaccination effects on CD4 cells after COVID-19. The method was immunoSEQ multiplex PCR; TCRdb's version includes in-frame clones alone and lacks a portion of them. The data show 50,000 to 65,000 clones, 65% to 90% seen once. These receptors' targets are unknown. The source material was CD4+ T cells from PBMCs cultured with HCoV-229E spike peptides, sampled before COVID-19 vaccination. The receptors originated from a human donor who received a COVID-19 vaccine. Both conserved end residues are part of each CDR3. The order of the fields is V gene, D gene, clone size, J gene, CDR3 protein, CDR3 DNA. D genes are given only for firm matches. Not every row has a clone size; where given, it reads once, few, many or a size class.

V: TRBV28
D: NA
size: NA
J: TRBJ2-5
CDR3: CASSQHGSKETQYF
DNA: TGTGCCAGCAGTCAACACGGCAGCAAAGAGACCCAGTACTTC

V: TRBV15
D: NA
size: NA
J: TRBJ1-5
CDR3: CATSRDMSGVSNQPQHF
DNA: TGTGCCACCAGCAGAGATATGTCAGGGGTAAGCAATCAGCCCCAGCATTTT

V: TRBV2
D: NA
size: NA
J: TRBJ2-2
CDR3: CASGPPRPPGELFF
DNA: TGTGCCAGCGGACCCCCCAGGCCACCCGGGGAGCTGTTTTTT

V: TRBV5-7
D: NA
size: NA
J: TRBJ1-2
CDR3: CASSLSGVGYGYTF
DNA: TGTGCCAGCAGCTTGTCCGGGGTCGGCTATGGCTACACCTTC

V: TRBV5-1
D: NA
size: NA
J: TRBJ1-1
CDR3: CASSLPRLNTEAFF
DNA: TGCGCCAGCAGCTTACCCAGACTGAACACTGAAGCTTTCTTT

V: TRBV7-2
D: TRBD1
size: NA
J: TRBJ1-1
CDR3: CASSLSDRGTEAFF
DNA: TGTGCCAGCAGCTTGTCGGACAGGGGGACTGAAGCTTTCTTT

V: TRBV28
D: NA
size: NA
J: TRBJ1-4
CDR3: CASSLSGGDEKLFF
DNA: TGTGCCAGCAGTTTGTCCGGGGGCGATGAAAAACTGTTTTTT

V: TRBV5-4
D: NA
size: NA
J: TRBJ1-1
CDR3: CASSPGVMNTEAFF
DNA: TGTGCCAGCAGCCCGGGAGTCATGAACACTGAAGCTTTCTTT

V: TRBV5-1
D: TRBD2
size: NA
J: TRBJ2-3
CDR3: CASSYLAGGRTDTQYF
DNA: TGCGCCAGCAGCTATTTAGCGGGGGGCCGCACAGATACGCAGTATTTT

V: TRBV5-1
D: NA
size: NA
J: TRBJ1-2
CDR3: CASSLGRAPGADYGYTF
DNA: TGCGCCAGCAGCTTGGGTCGAGCCCCAGGGGCCGACTATGGCTACACCTTC

V: TRBV10-2
D: NA
size: NA
J: TRBJ2-5
CDR3: CASSELTETQYF
DNA: TGCGCCAGCAGTGAGTTGACAGAGACCCAGTACTTC

V: TRBV6-6
D: NA
size: NA
J: TRBJ2-3
CDR3: CASRVESTDTQYF
DNA: TGTGCCAGCAGAGTTGAATCGACAGATACGCAGTATTTT

V: TRBV2
D: TRBD1
size: medium-sized
J: TRBJ1-5
CDR3: CASTGGANQPQHF
DNA: TGTGCCAGCACAGGGGGGGCGAATCAGCCCCAGCATTTT

V: TRBV13
D: TRBD2
size: NA
J: TRBJ2-3
CDR3: CASSLRGTDTQYF
DNA: TGTGCCAGCAGCCTGCGGGGGACAGATACGCAGTATTTT

V: TRBV7-7
D: TRBD2
size: NA
J: TRBJ2-5
CDR3: CASSFSGARETQYF
DNA: TGTGCCAGCAGTTTTAGCGGGGCGCGGGAGACCCAGTACTTC

V: TRBV19
D: NA
size: few
J: TRBJ1-2
CDR3: CASSRYFGGNYGYTF
DNA: TGTGCCAGTAGTCGGTATTTTGGGGGCAACTATGGCTACACCTTC

V: TRBV18
D: NA
size: NA
J: TRBJ1-4
CDR3: CASSQGQGIYEKLFF
DNA: TGTGCCAGCTCCCAGGGCCAAGGTATATACGAAAAACTGTTTTTT

V: TRBV18
D: TRBD1
size: NA
J: TRBJ1-2
CDR3: CASSPPGQPPNYGYTF
DNA: TGTGCCAGCTCACCTCCGGGACAGCCTCCTAACTATGGCTACACCTTC

V: TRBV12-3/TRBV12-4
D: TRBD2
size: NA
J: TRBJ2-5
CDR3: CASSLSGGAGQYF
DNA: TGTGCCAGCAGTTTGAGCGGGGGGGCGGGCCAGTACTTC

V: TRBV4-1
D: NA
size: NA
J: TRBJ2-5
CDR3: CASSLGINGVIQETQYF
DNA: TGCGCCAGCAGCCTCGGGATAAACGGGGTGATACAAGAGACCCAGTACTTC

V: TRBV2
D: NA
size: NA
J: TRBJ1-2
CDR3: CASTMGNYGYTF
DNA: TGTGCCAGCACCATGGGGAACTATGGCTACACCTTC

V: TRBV4-3
D: TRBD1
size: NA
J: TRBJ1-5
CDR3: CASSQAETGDQPQHF
DNA: TGCGCCAGCAGCCAAGCGGAGACAGGGGATCAGCCCCAGCATTTT

V: TRBV29-1
D: TRBD1
size: NA
J: TRBJ1-1
CDR3: CSVHRGNTEAFF
DNA: TGCAGCGTTCACAGGGGGAACACTGAAGCTTTCTTT

V: TRBV19
D: NA
size: NA
J: TRBJ2-1
CDR3: CASSLTGGTYNEQFF
DNA: TGTGCCAGTAGTTTAACTGGGGGAACTTACAATGAGCAGTTCTTC

V: TRBV19
D: NA
size: NA
J: TRBJ1-6
CDR3: CASCSGNSPLHF
DNA: TGTGCCAGTTGTAGCGGGAATTCACCCCTCCACTTT

V: TRBV2
D: NA
size: few
J: TRBJ1-6
CDR3: CASLGRPPLHF
DNA: TGTGCCAGCTTAGGGCGGCCACCCCTCCACTTT

V: TRBV6-5
D: NA
size: NA
J: TRBJ1-2
CDR3: CATRISDSGYTF
DNA: TGTGCCACCAGGATATCGGACAGTGGCTACACCTTC

V: TRBV3-1/TRBV3-2
D: NA
size: NA
J: TRBJ1-1
CDR3: CASSQSGGARSTEAFF
DNA: TGTGCCAGCAGCCAATCAGGAGGGGCGCGGAGCACTGAAGCTTTCTTT

V: TRBV7-2
D: NA
size: NA
J: TRBJ1-5
CDR3: CASSPDSVSNQPQHF
DNA: TGTGCCAGCAGCCCAGACAGTGTTAGCAATCAGCCCCAGCATTTT

V: TRBV5-1
D: NA
size: NA
J: TRBJ1-4
CDR3: CASSLGAGEKLFF
DNA: TGCGCCAGCAGCTTGGGAGCGGGAGAAAAACTGTTTTTT

V: TRBV7-2
D: TRBD1
size: NA
J: TRBJ1-4
CDR3: CASSLPPGQDEKLFF
DNA: TGTGCCAGCAGCTTACCACCGGGACAGGATGAAAAACTGTTTTTT

V: TRBV19
D: TRBD1
size: once
J: TRBJ1-4
CDR3: CASSRRQGVAGKLFF
DNA: TGTGCCAGTAGTAGACGACAGGGGGTGGCGGGAAAACTGTTTTTT

V: TRBV2
D: TRBD2
size: few
J: TRBJ2-2
CDR3: CASSERSGGLGRELFF
DNA: TGTGCCAGCAGTGAACGGAGCGGGGGGTTGGGGCGGGAGCTGTTTTTT

V: TRBV27
D: NA
size: NA
J: TRBJ1-6
CDR3: CASSTNIYSPLHF
DNA: TGTGCCAGCAGTACAAATATCTATTCACCCCTCCACTTT

V: TRBV9
D: NA
size: NA
J: TRBJ2-3
CDR3: CASSVDGQFTDTQYF
DNA: TGTGCCAGCAGCGTAGATGGACAGTTCACAGATACGCAGTATTTT

V: TRBV7-2
D: NA
size: NA
J: TRBJ2-5
CDR3: CASSPDTRVGETQYF
DNA: TGTGCCAGCAGCCCAGATACGAGGGTTGGAGAGACCCAGTACTTC

V: TRBV7-8
D: NA
size: NA
J: TRBJ1-1
CDR3: CASSLDHGTEAFF
DNA: TGTGCCAGCAGCTTAGATCACGGAACTGAAGCTTTCTTT

V: TRBV10-1
D: NA
size: NA
J: TRBJ1-2
CDR3: CASSRDSGGRGYTF
DNA: TGCGCCAGCAGCCGGGACTCCGGGGGTCGGGGCTACACCTTC

V: TRBV6-5
D: NA
size: NA
J: TRBJ1-6
CDR3: CASGSGGPYNSPLHF
DNA: TGTGCCAGCGGCTCTGGGGGCCCCTATAATTCACCCCTCCACTTT

V: TRBV24-1
D: TRBD1
size: once
J: TRBJ1-2
CDR3: CATSDYDRGDGYTF
DNA: TGTGCCACCAGTGATTATGACAGGGGTGACGGCTACACCTTC

V: TRBV19
D: TRBD1
size: NA
J: TRBJ1-1
CDR3: CASSRGGQGLNTEAFF
DNA: TGTGCCAGTAGTAGAGGAGGACAGGGTTTGAACACTGAAGCTTTCTTT

V: TRBV2
D: NA
size: once
J: TRBJ2-2
CDR3: CASSEETSSTGELFF
DNA: TGTGCCAGCAGTGAAGAGACTAGTTCCACCGGGGAGCTGTTTTTT

V: TRBV7-9
D: NA
size: NA
J: TRBJ2-3
CDR3: CASSVKDTQYF
DNA: TGTGCCAGCAGCGTCAAGGATACGCAGTATTTT

V: TRBV24-1
D: NA
size: NA
J: TRBJ1-1
CDR3: CATSGAANTEAFF
DNA: TGTGCCACCAGCGGTGCGGCGAACACTGAAGCTTTCTTT

V: TRBV5-4
D: NA
size: NA
J: TRBJ2-6
CDR3: CASSVLGGSGANVLTF
DNA: TGTGCCAGCAGCGTACTCGGGGGCTCTGGGGCCAACGTCCTGACTTTC

V: TRBV6-5
D: NA
size: NA
J: TRBJ1-1
CDR3: CASSYGTGNTEAFF
DNA: TGTGCCAGCAGTTATGGGACGGGGAACACTGAAGCTTTCTTT

V: TRBV18
D: NA
size: NA
J: TRBJ2-5
CDR3: CASSPLGGTLYQETQYF
DNA: TGTGCCAGCTCACCACTCGGCGGGACCCTTTACCAAGAGACCCAGTACTTC

V: TRBV19
D: NA
size: NA
J: TRBJ1-3
CDR3: CASIGEVNYGNTIYF
DNA: TGTGCCAGTATTGGGGAGGTCAACTACGGAAACACCATATATTTT

V: TRBV10-1
D: NA
size: NA
J: TRBJ2-3
CDR3: CASSDSRLSTDTQYF
DNA: TGCGCCAGCAGTGACTCCAGACTCTCAACAGATACGCAGTATTTT

V: TRBV28
D: NA
size: NA
J: TRBJ1-2
CDR3: CASSLVLSSGYAF
DNA: TGTGCCAGCAGTTTGGTATTGTCGTCTGGCTACGCCTTC

V: TRBV29-1
D: TRBD1
size: NA
J: TRBJ1-2
CDR3: CSVAGQGNGYTF
DNA: TGCAGCGTTGCGGGACAGGGTAATGGCTACACCTTC

V: TRBV3-1/TRBV3-2
D: NA
size: NA
J: TRBJ2-5
CDR3: CASSRPTGPPWTQYF
DNA: TGTGCCAGCAGCCGTCCGACTGGCCCACCGTGGACCCAGTACTTC

V: TRBV20-1
D: TRBD1
size: NA
J: TRBJ2-5
CDR3: CSGLTGEVQYF
DNA: TGCAGTGGATTGACAGGGGAGGTCCAGTACTTC

V: TRBV7-8
D: TRBD1
size: NA
J: TRBJ1-2
CDR3: CASSFRPDRGRTYGYTF
DNA: TGTGCCAGCAGCTTTAGACCCGACAGGGGGCGCACCTATGGCTACACCTTC

V: TRBV5-4
D: NA
size: NA
J: TRBJ2-5
CDR3: CASSLSTQPGETQYF
DNA: TGTGCCAGCAGCTTGAGTACGCAACCGGGGGAGACCCAGTACTTC

V: TRBV18
D: NA
size: NA
J: TRBJ1-1
CDR3: CASSLSYTEAFF
DNA: TGTGCCAGCTCACTGTCTTACACTGAAGCTTTCTTT

V: TRBV4-1
D: TRBD2
size: few
J: TRBJ2-3
CDR3: CASSQVASGGGTDTQYF
DNA: TGCGCCAGCAGCCAAGTTGCTAGCGGGGGGGGTACAGATACGCAGTATTTT

V: TRBV5-4
D: NA
size: NA
J: TRBJ2-1
CDR3: CASSLGGGVSYNEQFF
DNA: TGTGCCAGCAGCTTGGGAGGGGGGGTGTCCTACAATGAGCAGTTCTTC

V: TRBV2
D: TRBD2
size: NA
J: TRBJ2-2
CDR3: CASNRPLAGQTGELFF
DNA: TGTGCCAGTAACCGGCCCCTAGCGGGGCAGACCGGGGAGCTGTTTTTT